This TCR beta chain was captured by sequencing in a study of T cells in Graves' hyperthyroidism and ophthalmopathy. About the study: Peripheral blood was collected at initial diagnosis, before any treatment. General study findings and limits: Using 13 V-J features, a model discriminated ophthalmopathy from stable hyperthyroidism.

Germline V CDR1 and CDR2: KGHSH, LQKENI. The V end was cut by 1 base, the J end by 2 bases, with 6 bases between. This CDR3 region has 13 residues. Amplification of TCR beta CDR3 regions used RNA as the template. During a first-round RT-PCR of the TCR CDR3, the HTBI primer set was used. TCRdb redid the calling of the multiplex PCR reads with MiXCR, one entry per CDR3 protein. The sample has about 700,000 distinct CDR3 sequences, around 15% seen once. Researchers defined stable Graves' hyperthyroidism as no ophthalmopathy progression within 18 months. Uncontrolled infection, other autoimmune disease, pregnancy or lactation barred patients from enrollment. This clonotype was recorded many times. Its antigen is unidentified.

The sequence came from a woman between 18 and 30 years old with Graves' hyperthyroidism. The sequencing sample was made of blood. This chain uses TRBV18 with TRBJ2-7; possibly TRBD1 for D (5 bases). This chain's CDR3 is CASSPQGTYEQYF. CDR3 in DNA: TGTGCCAGCTCACCACAGGGGACCTACGAGCAGTACTTC.